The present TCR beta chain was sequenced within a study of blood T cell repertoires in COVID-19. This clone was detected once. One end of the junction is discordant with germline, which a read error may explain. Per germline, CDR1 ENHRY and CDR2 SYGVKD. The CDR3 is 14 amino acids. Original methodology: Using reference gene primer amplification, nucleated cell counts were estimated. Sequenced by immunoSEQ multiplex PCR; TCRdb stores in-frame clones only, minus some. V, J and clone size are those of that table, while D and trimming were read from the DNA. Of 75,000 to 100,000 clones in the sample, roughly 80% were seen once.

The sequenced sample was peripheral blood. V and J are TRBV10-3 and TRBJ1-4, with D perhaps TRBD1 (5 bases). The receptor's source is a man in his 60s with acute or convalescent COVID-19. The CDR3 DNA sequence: TGTGCCATCAGTGAGGACAGAATTAGTGAAAAATTGTTTTTT. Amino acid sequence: CAISEDRISEKLFF.